This T cell receptor beta chain was retrieved from a study of Graves' ophthalmopathy and Graves' hyperthyroidism. Serum thyroxine and TRAb, along with clinical symptoms, thyroid ultrasound and orbital computed tomography, were what diagnosis relied on. Investigators amplified TCR beta CDR3 regions from RNA transcripts. Scientists carried out first-round RT-PCR using HTBI primers and then a second-round multiplex PCR. Each CDR3 protein is one row after TCRdb ran MiXCR on the multiplex PCR reads. The sample consists of approximately 700,000 distinct CDR3 sequences, approximately 40% of them appearing once. Findings of the study overall: Also, most clonotypes expanded in the thyroid above 0.001 frequency appeared in blood.

To note about this clonotype: The antigen is not known. One end of the junction does not line up with germline, which may come from a read error.

This CDR3 has 16 residues. The V gene's germline CDR1 is MGHDK and CDR2 SYGVNS. The sequence was obtained from an adult man with Graves' ophthalmopathy. The rearrangement joins TRBV25-1 to TRBJ2-2; D is ambiguous. The sequenced material came from peripheral blood. CDR3 in DNA: TGTGCCATCAGTGAGTATGGACCTCAAAGGACCGGGGAGCTGTTTTTT. Translation: CAISEYGPQRTGELFF.